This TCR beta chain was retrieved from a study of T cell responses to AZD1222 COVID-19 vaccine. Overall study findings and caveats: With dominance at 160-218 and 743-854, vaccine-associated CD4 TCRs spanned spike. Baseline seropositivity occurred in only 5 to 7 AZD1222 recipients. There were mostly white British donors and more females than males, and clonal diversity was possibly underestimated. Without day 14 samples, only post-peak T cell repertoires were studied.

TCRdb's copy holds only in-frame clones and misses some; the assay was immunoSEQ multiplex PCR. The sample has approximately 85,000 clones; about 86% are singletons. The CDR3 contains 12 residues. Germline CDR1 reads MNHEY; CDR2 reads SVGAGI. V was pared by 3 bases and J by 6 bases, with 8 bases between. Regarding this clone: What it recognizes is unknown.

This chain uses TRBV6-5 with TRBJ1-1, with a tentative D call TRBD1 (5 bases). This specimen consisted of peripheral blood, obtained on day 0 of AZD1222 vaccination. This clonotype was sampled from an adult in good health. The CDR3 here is CASSYLGAEAFF. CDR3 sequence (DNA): TGTGCCAGCAGTTATTTGGGGGCTGAAGCTTTCTTT.